Sequencing of this T cell receptor (beta chain) was carried out in a study of OX40 agonist ivuxolimab in advanced cancers. Whole-study context: Previous treatment with anti-PD-1, anti-PD-L1 or anti-CTLA-4 therapy was allowed; roughly 40% had received some.

In the case of this clone: The antigen is undetermined.

Study observations and caveats: Relatively little clonal expansion, among the lowest observed, appeared in partial responders at 0.1-3.0 mg/kg.

Only in-frame clones appear in the TCRdb table, and some are missing; sequencing was by immunoSEQ multiplex PCR. The repertoire holds around 70,000 clones, with under 85% as singletons. V lost 4 bases and J 4 bases, leaving 14 bases between the germline ends. The CDR3 is made up of 14 amino acids. Germline V CDR1 and CDR2: SGHRS, YFSETQ. The chain joins TRBV5-1 to TRBJ1-1, with a weak D call TRBD1 (6 bases). This sequence was found in an adult with an advanced solid tumor such as melanoma, head and neck, liver or kidney cancer. Sequenced material: CD4+ or CD8+ T cells sorted from blood, taken in a trial of the OX40 agonist ivuxolimab. For the CDR3, the DNA is TGCGCCAGCAGCGAGCCTGGGGGGGCCACTGAAGCTTTCTTT. Residues: CASSEPGGATEAFF.